The clone carrying this T cell receptor (beta chain) was seen a few times. The target antigen is unknown. These data are taken from a study of blood T cells in healthy people across ages. Findings of the study overall: Roughly linear declines in TCR beta diversity per million T cells occurred with age.

V was shortened by 4 bases and J by 4 bases, with 10 bases between the two germline ends. The CDR3 length is 13 residues. Through a sample-barcoded 5' primer and a J-beta primer mix, a second PCR was run for roughly 6 to 11 cycles. The template-switch adaptor, which had 12 random nucleotides, put a tag on each cDNA molecule. No fewer than 3 million CDR3-containing paired-end reads came from each sample. TCRdb independently ran MiXCR on the 5' RACE reads; one entry per CDR3 protein. Of about 810,000 distinct CDR3 sequences detected, around 36% appear once; the ten largest clones hold 10% to 15%. Healthy individuals of Caucasian origin from Russia, aged about 6 to 95, served as donors.

Sequenced input: blood. This sequence was found in a man between 18 and 29 years old in good health. V gene TRBV12-3 or TRBV12-4 combines with J gene TRBJ2-5; D might be TRBD2 (5 bases). CDR3 residues: CASSYEGIETQYF. The CDR3 nucleotides are TGTGCCAGCAGTTACGAGGGCATAGAGACCCAGTACTTC.